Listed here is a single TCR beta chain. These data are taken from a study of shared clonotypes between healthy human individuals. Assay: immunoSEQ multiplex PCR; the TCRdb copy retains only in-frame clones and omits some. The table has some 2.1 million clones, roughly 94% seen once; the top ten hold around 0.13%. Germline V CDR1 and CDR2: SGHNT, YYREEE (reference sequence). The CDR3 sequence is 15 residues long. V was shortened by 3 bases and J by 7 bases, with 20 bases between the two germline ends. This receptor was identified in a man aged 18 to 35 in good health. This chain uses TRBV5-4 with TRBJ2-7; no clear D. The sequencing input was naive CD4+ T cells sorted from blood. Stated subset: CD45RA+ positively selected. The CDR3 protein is CASSSPGKGLWEQYF. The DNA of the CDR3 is TGTGCCAGCAGCTCCCCGGGTAAGGGCTTGTGGGAGCAGTACTTC. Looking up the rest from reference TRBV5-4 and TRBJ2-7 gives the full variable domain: ETGVTQSPTHLIKTRGQQVTLRCSSQSGHNTVSWYQQALGQGPQFIFQYYREEENGRGNFPPRFSGLQFPNYSSELNVNALELDDSALYLCASSSPGKGLWEQYFGPGTRLTVT.